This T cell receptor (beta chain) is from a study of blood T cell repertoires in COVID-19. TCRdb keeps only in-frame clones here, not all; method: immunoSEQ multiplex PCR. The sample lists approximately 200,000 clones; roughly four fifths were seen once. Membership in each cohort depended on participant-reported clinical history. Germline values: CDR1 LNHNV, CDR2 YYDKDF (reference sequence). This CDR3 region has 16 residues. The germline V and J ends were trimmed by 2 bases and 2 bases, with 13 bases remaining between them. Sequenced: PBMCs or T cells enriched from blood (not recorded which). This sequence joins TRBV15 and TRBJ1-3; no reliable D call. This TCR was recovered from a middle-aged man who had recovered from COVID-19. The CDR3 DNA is TGTGCCACCAGCAGAACGGCGACAAATGCTGGAAACACCATATATTTT. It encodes CATSRTATNAGNTIYF. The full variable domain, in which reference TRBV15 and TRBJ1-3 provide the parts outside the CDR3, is DAMVIQNPRYQVTQFGKPVTLSCSQTLNHNVMYWYQQKSSQAPKLLFHYYDKDFNNEADTPDNFQSRRPNTSFCFLDIRSPGLGDTAMYLCATSRTATNAGNTIYFGEGSWLTVV.